A selection of T cell receptor beta chains follows, all from one sample in a study of cytomegalovirus exposure and HLA in healthy donors. TCRdb's table, derived via immunoSEQ multiplex PCR, lists solely in-frame clones and lacks some. Altogether 130,000 or so clones are present, roughly 80% being singletons, with the ten largest covering around 1.6%. The sequenced sample was PBMCs. Receptor source: a female donor in good health and CMV-seronegative. Both conserved end residues are part of each CDR3. The D gene is left open where the match is weak.

d_call | v_call | cdr3_aa
. | TRBV28 | CASSLFGGGYSNQPQHF
. | TRBV9 | CASAGGEQFF
. | TRBV9 | CASSPGLAAAGDTEAFF
TRBD2 | TRBV5-4 | CASSFGGGLAGVDTQYF
. | TRBV6-1 | CASSEPFTTGVNTEAFF
TRBD1 | TRBV6-1 | CASSPDRGIAHGYTF
TRBD1 | TRBV7-3 | CASSPIPSRTGGRTEAFF
. | TRBV7-6 | CASSSSQVNTEAFF
TRBD1 | TRBV25-1 | CASSARDRANYGYTF
. | TRBV27 | CASSLGSGRWDYNEQFF
. | TRBV4-1 | CASSQDNLGGGGYTF
. | TRBV5-1 | CASSLFQGIDNTGELFF
TRBD1 | TRBV6-5 | CASSLDRDYGYTF
. | TRBV30 | CAWSVVGGSNQPQHF
. | TRBV18 | CASSPFGDQPQHF
TRBD1 | TRBV18 | CASSPDRGTDTQYF
TRBD1 | TRBV28 | CASTGGIRGEQYF
. | TRBV4-2 | CASSQGATGESQHF
TRBD1 | TRBV11-2 | CASSSTGGSYNEQFF
TRBD2 | TRBV2 | CASRYTSVAYEQYF
TRBD1 | TRBV9 | CASSNGQGGGYTF
TRBD1 | TRBV28 | CASSLDTGGDYNEQFF
. | TRBV30 | CAWSEQGFAYNEQFF
TRBD1 | TRBV19 | CASSSGTAYEQYF
TRBD2 | TRBV7-2 | CASSLGSSGTYNEQFF
. | TRBV14 | CASSQGWAVENTEAFF
TRBD1 | TRBV5-1 | CASSTTGYDQPQHF
. | TRBV6-1 | CASRSQETQYF
TRBD1 | TRBV2 | CASRGQGGYNEQFF
. | TRBV19 | CASSRSSLPQGSSYEQYF
TRBD2 | TRBV5-6 | CASSLFFSGRYNEQFF
. | TRBV7-6 | CASSYRETNEKLFF
. | TRBV5-1 | CASSPGHQDRGYTF
. | TRBV2 | CASSDSGAASTDTQYF
TRBD2 | TRBV28 | CASSRDPGGRETQYF
. | TRBV6-5 | CASSYSGTRNQPQHF
TRBD1 | TRBV14 | CASSQGTGMSTIYF
TRBD1 | TRBV10-3 | CAISRDRQETQYF
. | TRBV28 | CASSFRGVYEQYF
TRBD1 | TRBV7-9 | CASSLGGGTGGGEQYF
. | TRBV7-9 | CAGVRGGESFYYGYTF
. | TRBV5-1 | CASSTPTGSYSGANVLTF
. | TRBV7-2 | CASSLRTDTQYF
TRBD1 | TRBV5-1 | CASSLFPGQGNEKLFF
. | TRBV11-2 | CASSLSLQVGEKLFF
TRBD1 | TRBV29-1 | CSVDSRGHEAFF
TRBD2 | TRBV30 | CAWSVRGGSNF
. | TRBV30 | CAWSVRRTQYEQYF
. | TRBV6-5 | CASRASGSRELFF
TRBD2 | TRBV7-2 | CASSSSGLSYNEQFF